One sample yielded the 22 T cell receptor beta chains listed below, sequenced in a study of blood T cell repertoires in COVID-19 (TCRdb year 2020). The method behind the library was the immunoSEQ multiplex PCR assay. TCRdb obtained this table from immuneACCESS and retained in-frame rearrangements with V and J assigned. These tables miss some clones; where compared with another copy, unresolved V genes account for less than half of the shortfall, and the remainder is unexplained. The sample yields more than 300,000 clones; approximately 85% were counted once. The leading ten clones occupy around 1.6% of the sample. Material: peripheral blood. The origin of the receptors is a woman aged 50 to 65 with acute or convalescent COVID-19.

This clone was detected only once. The chain recombines TRBV5-1 with TRBJ1-4, with D maybe TRBD1 (6 bases). The CDR3 has 15 amino acids. Trimming left V 3 bases short and J 2 bases short, with 11 bases between. The germline V gene has CDR1 SGHRS and CDR2 YFSETQ. This chain's CDR3 is CASSSYRATNEKLFF. The CDR3, as DNA: TGCGCCAGCAGCTCTTACAGGGCGACTAATGAAAAACTGTTTTTT.

The V and J genes are TRBV29-1 and TRBJ1-2, with 7 bases matching TRBD1. The V gene's germline CDR1 is SQVTM and CDR2 ANQGSEA. J lost 4 bases, V lost 7 bases, and 9 bases had no gene match. CDR3 length: 13 amino acids. CDR3 amino acids: CSAQTGSLYGYTF. CDR3 in DNA: TGCAGCGCCCAGACAGGGTCCCTCTATGGCTACACCTTC.

This chain joins TRBV24-1 and TRBJ2-2; 7 nucleotides align to TRBD1. The CDR3 runs 15 residues. Germline CDR1 reads KGHDR; CDR2 reads SFDVKD. V lost 4 bases and J lost 0; bases outside the gene matches: 1. CDR3: CATSEGTANTGELFF. CDR3 DNA sequence: TGTGCCACCAGTGAGGGGACAGCGAACACCGGGGAGCTGTTTTTT.

This chain connects TRBV29-1 to TRBJ1-5, with TRBD1 matching 8 bases. The CDR3 runs to 14 residues. Looked up from germline, CDR1 is SQVTM and CDR2 is ANQGSEA. V lost 4 bases, J lost 6 bases, and 8 bases stayed unmatched. The CDR3 nucleotides read TGCAGCGTTGGGGGTACAGGGGGAGGTCAGCCCCAGCATTTT. Translation gives CSVGGTGGGQPQHF.

This rearrangement joins TRBV6-5 to TRBJ2-7; TRBD2 aligns across 11 bases. V was pared by 7 bases and J by 0 bases, with 5 bases of the junction left unmatched. CDR3 length: 15 residues. Germline CDR1 and CDR2: MNHEY and SVGAGI. This CDR3 is CASNRLAGRSYEQYF. CDR3 nucleotides: TGTGCCAGCAATAGACTAGCGGGACGCTCCTACGAGCAGTACTTC.

The chain joins TRBV4-3 to TRBJ2-7; TRBD1 matches at 7 bases. CDR1 and CDR2 (germline): LGHNA, YSLEER. J lost 5 bases, V lost 0 bases, and 4 bases had no gene match. The CDR3 runs to 14 residues. CDR3 coding DNA: TGCGCCAGCAGCCAAGAGACAGGGTTAGACGAGCAGTACTTC. Amino acid sequence: CASSQETGLDEQYF.

This chain connects TRBV28 to TRBJ1-1; no clear D gene. Trimming pared 4 bases from V and 5 bases from J, leaving 14 bases between. Germline lookup yields CDR1 MDHEN and CDR2 SYDVKM. CDR3 length equals 14 residues. CDR3 bases: TGTGCCAGCAGTTCAACAGCACAATGGACTGAAGCTTTCTTT. Translation: CASSSTAQWTEAFF.

The J gene is TRBJ2-2, the V gene TRBV28; TRBD1 matches 8 bases. The CDR3 runs 16 residues. Germline assignment: CDR1 MDHEN and CDR2 SYDVKM. V lost 5 bases to trimming and J lost 8 bases; unmatched junction nucleotides: 13. As DNA, the CDR3 is TGTGCCAGCAGTCTAACCGGGACAGGCAAGTGGGGGGAGCTGTTTTTT. Encoded protein: CASSLTGTGKWGELFF.

This clone was detected only once. V gene TRBV7-8 combines with J gene TRBJ2-1, with TRBD2 identical over 8 bases. Germline assignment: CDR1 SGHVS and CDR2 FQNEAQ. The junction had 5 bases not matched to a gene; V was cut back by 1 base and J by 3 bases. The CDR3 spans 16 residues. In DNA, the CDR3 is TGTGCCAGCAGCTTAGGGGGGGCGGGAGGCTACAATGAGCAGTTCTTC. It specifies CASSLGGAGGYNEQFF.

V is TRBV7-2 and J is TRBJ2-7, with 10 nucleotides matching TRBD2. The V and J ends lost 1 base and 6 bases, in that order; junction bases with no gene match: 6. There are 15 residues in the CDR3. Germline assignment: CDR1 SGHTA and CDR2 FQGNSA. CDR3 nucleotides: TGTGCCAGCAGCTTAGTAGCTAGCGGGAGTGGCGAGCAGTACTTC. It codes for CASSLVASGSGEQYF.

The chain combines TRBV6-1 with TRBJ2-7; 11 nucleotides agree with TRBD2. CDR3 length: 17 residues. Germline V gene data show CDR1 as MNHNS and CDR2 as SASEGT. With V trimmed by 0 bases and J by 2 bases, 6 bases remained unmatched. The CDR3 sequence: CASSEALLAGGTYEQYF. CDR3 in DNA: TGTGCCAGCAGTGAAGCGCTTCTAGCGGGAGGAACCTACGAGCAGTACTTC.

Here the CDR3 reads CASSQAGGNSGNTIYF. The CDR3 DNA is TGCGCCAGCAGCCAAGCGGGGGGCAACTCTGGAAACACCATATATTTT. This chain uses TRBV4-1 with TRBJ1-3; a weak D match, TRBD1 (6 bases). Trimming stripped 1 base from V and 0 bases from J, with 10 bases between. CDR3 length: 16 residues. The V gene's germline CDR1 is MGHRA and CDR2 YSYEKL.

CDR3 in DNA: TGTGCCAGCAGCTTGAGGGGACAGGCGAACACTGAAGCTTTCTTT. Amino acid sequence: CASSLRGQANTEAFF. The rearrangement links TRBV11-2 to TRBJ1-1; TRBD1 agrees at 8 bases. V was pared by 3 bases and J by 1 base, with 4 bases of the junction left unmatched. Germline lookup yields CDR1 SGHAT and CDR2 FQNNGV. This CDR3 has 15 amino acids.

V usage is TRBV28 and J usage is TRBJ2-7; 8 bases are a match to TRBD1. With 5 bases clipped from V and 4 bases from J, the junction kept 1 base outside the gene matches. There are 12 residues in the CDR3. Germline-derived CDR1 and CDR2 are MDHEN and SYDVKM. This CDR3 reads CASSRTGYEQYF. The CDR3 DNA is TGTGCCAGCAGTCGGACAGGGTACGAGCAGTACTTC.

The chain links TRBV28 to TRBJ1-5, with 9 bases matching TRBD1. CDR3 length equals 14 residues. In germline, CDR1 is MDHEN, CDR2 SYDVKM. V gave up 6 bases and J gave up 9 bases; unmatched junction bases: 9. The CDR3 DNA sequence: TGTGCCAGCAGGGATTTTGACAGGGGGAGGCCCCAGCATTTT. Protein sequence: CASRDFDRGRPQHF.

This clone was seen only once. CDR3 sequence: CASSGTSGRSEQFF. The DNA for the CDR3 is TGTGCCAGCAGTGGGACTAGCGGGAGAAGTGAGCAGTTCTTC. The chain combines TRBV2 with TRBJ2-1; 13 bases line up with TRBD2. In germline, CDR1 is SNHLY, CDR2 FYNNEI. The CDR3 length is 14 residues. The J segment lost 9 bases and the V segment lost 4 bases, leaving 3 bases of the junction unmatched.

A word on this clone: The same CDR3 is also encoded by other DNA sequences in this sample. This sequence joins TRBV18 and TRBJ1-1, with TRBD1 as a possible D gene (6 bases). Trimming cost V 2 bases and J 1 base, with 8 bases left between them. The germline gives CDR1 KGHSH, CDR2 LQKENI. The CDR3 length is 14 residues. In DNA, the CDR3 is TGTGCCAGCTCACCAGGACAGCCGAACACTGAAGCTTTCTTT. It encodes CASSPGQPNTEAFF.

This chain links TRBV9 with TRBJ2-5; the match to TRBD2 covers 7 bases. Germline assignment: CDR1 SGDLS and CDR2 YYNGEE. V was clipped by 4 bases and J by 1 base; unmatched bases: 7. CDR3 size: 15 residues. Written as DNA, the CDR3 is TGTGCCAGCAGCCCGGACCCTAGCGGCCAAGAGACCCAGTACTTC. Translated, it gives CASSPDPSGQETQYF.

This clone was seen just once. The rearrangement uses TRBV10-3 and TRBJ2-2, with TRBD2 identical over 8 bases. CDR1 and CDR2 (germline): ENHRY, SYGVKD. This CDR3 is built from 15 residues. V lost 6 bases and J lost 4; bases outside the gene matches: 7. CDR3 in DNA: TGTGCCATCAGGACCGGGACTAGGGGCACCGGGGAGCTGTTTTTT. Translating gives CAIRTGTRGTGELFF.

The chain employs TRBV7-2 and TRBJ2-7; D perhaps matches TRBD2 (6 bases). The CDR3 contains 14 residues. V lost 1 base, J lost 3 bases, and 10 bases lay in between. Germline values: CDR1 SGHTA, CDR2 FQGNSA. The CDR3 is CASSLEADYYEQYF. In DNA form, the CDR3 reads TGTGCCAGCAGCTTAGAGGCGGACTACTACGAGCAGTACTTC. The complete variable domain, with remaining parts taken from reference TRBV7-2 and TRBJ2-7, reads GAGVSQSPSNKVTEKGKDVELRCDPISGHTALYWYRQSLGQGLEFLIYFQGNSAPDKSGLPSDRFSAERTGGSVSTLTIQRTQQEDSAVYLCASSLEADYYEQYFGPGTRLTVT.

V usage is TRBV7-3 and J usage is TRBJ2-1, with D possibly being TRBD2 (6 bases). V lost 4 bases, J lost 5 bases, and 15 bases lay in between. The germline V gene encodes CDR1 SGHTA and CDR2 FQGTGA. The CDR3 extends over 15 amino acids. The CDR3 nucleotides are TGTGCCAGCAGCTCCTCCCAGGACTACGACAATGAGCAGTTCTTC. It codes for CASSSSQDYDNEQFF.

J is TRBJ1-2 and V is TRBV6-2 or TRBV6-3; 7 nucleotides match TRBD1. CDR1 is MNHEY, CDR2 SVGEGT, per germline. Germline trimming cut 2 bases from V and 5 bases from J; bases unmatched to any gene: 11. The CDR3 is 16 amino acids. DNA of the CDR3: TGTGCCAGCAGTTACCTTCCGGGACAGCAACTGTATGGCTACACCTTC. Protein product: CASSYLPGQQLYGYTF.